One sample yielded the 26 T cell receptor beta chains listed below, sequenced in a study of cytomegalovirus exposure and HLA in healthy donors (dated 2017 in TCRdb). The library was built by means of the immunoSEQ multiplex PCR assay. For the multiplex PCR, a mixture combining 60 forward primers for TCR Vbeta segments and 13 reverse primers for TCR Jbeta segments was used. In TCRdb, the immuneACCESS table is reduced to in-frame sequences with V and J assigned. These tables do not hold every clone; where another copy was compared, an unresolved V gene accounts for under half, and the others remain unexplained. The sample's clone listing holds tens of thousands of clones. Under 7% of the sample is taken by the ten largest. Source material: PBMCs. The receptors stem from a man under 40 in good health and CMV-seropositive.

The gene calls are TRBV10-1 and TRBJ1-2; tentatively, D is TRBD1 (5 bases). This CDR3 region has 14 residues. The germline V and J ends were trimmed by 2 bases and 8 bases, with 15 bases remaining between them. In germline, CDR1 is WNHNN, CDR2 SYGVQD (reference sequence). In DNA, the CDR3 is TGCGCCAGCAGTGAGACAGGCCCGGCCCGCGGCTACACCTTC. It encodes CASSETGPARGYTF.

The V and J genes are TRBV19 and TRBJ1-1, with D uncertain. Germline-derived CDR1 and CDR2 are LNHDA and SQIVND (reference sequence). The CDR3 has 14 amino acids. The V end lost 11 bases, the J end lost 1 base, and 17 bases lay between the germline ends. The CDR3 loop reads CASSRAGANTEAFF. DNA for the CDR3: TGTGCCTCATCGAGGGCAGGAGCGAACACTGAAGCTTTCTTT.

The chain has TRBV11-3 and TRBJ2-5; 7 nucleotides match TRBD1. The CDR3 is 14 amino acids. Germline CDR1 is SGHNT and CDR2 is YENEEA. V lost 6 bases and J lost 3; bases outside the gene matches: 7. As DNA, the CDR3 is TGTGCCAGCAGGATGGGGACAGAGAAAGAGACCCAGTACTTC. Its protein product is CASRMGTEKETQYF.

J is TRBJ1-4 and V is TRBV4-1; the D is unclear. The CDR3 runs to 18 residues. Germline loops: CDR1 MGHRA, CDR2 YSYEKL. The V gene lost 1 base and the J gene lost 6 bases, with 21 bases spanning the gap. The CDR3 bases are TGCGCCAGCAGCCAAGTTCCTTTAGGCGGTCGAGGGCATGAAAAACTGTTTTTT. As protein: CASSQVPLGGRGHEKLFF.

Here the CDR3 reads CASSRDRSYGYTF. The CDR3 DNA reads TGTGCCAGCAGTCGGGACAGAAGCTATGGCTACACCTTC. The chain recombines TRBV6-6 with TRBJ1-2, with 7 bases matching TRBD1. Germline V CDR1 and CDR2: MNHNY, SVGAGI (reference sequence). The CDR3 is made up of 13 amino acids. Trimming at V came to 5 bases and at J to 4 bases, leaving 4 bases not matched to a gene.

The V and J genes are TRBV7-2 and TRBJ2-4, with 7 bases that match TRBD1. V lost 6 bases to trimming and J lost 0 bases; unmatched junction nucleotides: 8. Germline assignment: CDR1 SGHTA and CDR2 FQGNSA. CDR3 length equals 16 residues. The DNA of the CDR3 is TGTGCCAGCAGTCCACCGGGACAGCTAGCCAAAAACATTCAGTACTTC. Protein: CASSPPGQLAKNIQYF.

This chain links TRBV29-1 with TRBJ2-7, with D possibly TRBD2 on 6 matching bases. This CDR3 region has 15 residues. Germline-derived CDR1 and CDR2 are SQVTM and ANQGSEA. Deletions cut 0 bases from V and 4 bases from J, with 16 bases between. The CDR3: CSVEEGRGLGYEQYF. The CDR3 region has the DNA TGCAGCGTTGAAGAAGGGCGGGGCCTTGGGTACGAGCAGTACTTC.

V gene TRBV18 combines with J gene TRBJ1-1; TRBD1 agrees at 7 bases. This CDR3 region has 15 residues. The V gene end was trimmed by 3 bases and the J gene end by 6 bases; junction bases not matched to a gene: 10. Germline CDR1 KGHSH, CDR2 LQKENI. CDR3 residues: CASSPTGLRNPEAFF. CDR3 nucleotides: TGTGCCAGCTCACCGACAGGGTTGAGGAATCCTGAAGCTTTCTTT. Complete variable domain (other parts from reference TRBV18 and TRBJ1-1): NAGVMQNPRHLVRRRGQEARLRCSPMKGHSHVYWYRQLPEEGLKFMVYLQKENIIDESGMPKERFSAEFPKEGPSILRIQQVVRGDSAAYFCASSPTGLRNPEAFFGQGTRLTVV.

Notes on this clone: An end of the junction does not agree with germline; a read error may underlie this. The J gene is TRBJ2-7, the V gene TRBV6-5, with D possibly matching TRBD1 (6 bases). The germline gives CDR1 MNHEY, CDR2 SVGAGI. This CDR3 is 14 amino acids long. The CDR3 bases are TGTGCCAGCAGTTTCCCCCCACAGGGTAGGAGGAGTGGCTTC. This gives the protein CASSFPPQGRRSGF.

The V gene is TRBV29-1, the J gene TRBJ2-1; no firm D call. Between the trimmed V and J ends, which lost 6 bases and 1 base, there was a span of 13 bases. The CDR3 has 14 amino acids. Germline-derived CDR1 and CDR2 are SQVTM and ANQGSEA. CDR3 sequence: CSVLGGRSYNEQFF. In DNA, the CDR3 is TGCAGCGTCTTAGGCGGCCGATCCTACAATGAGCAGTTCTTC.

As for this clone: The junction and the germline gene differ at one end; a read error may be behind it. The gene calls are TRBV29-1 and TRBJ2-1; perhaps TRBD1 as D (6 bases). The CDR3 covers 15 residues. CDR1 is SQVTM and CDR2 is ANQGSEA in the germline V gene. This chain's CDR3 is CSVESGARSDNEQFF. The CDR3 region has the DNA TGCAGCGTTGAGTCAGGGGCCCGCTCCGACAATGAGCAGTTCTTC.

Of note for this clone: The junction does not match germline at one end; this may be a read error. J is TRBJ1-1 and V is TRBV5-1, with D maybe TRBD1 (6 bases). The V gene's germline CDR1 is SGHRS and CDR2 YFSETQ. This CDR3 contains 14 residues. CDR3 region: CASSPGHGNTEDFF. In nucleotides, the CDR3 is TGCGCCAGCAGCCCGGGACACGGGAACACTGAAGATTTCTTT.

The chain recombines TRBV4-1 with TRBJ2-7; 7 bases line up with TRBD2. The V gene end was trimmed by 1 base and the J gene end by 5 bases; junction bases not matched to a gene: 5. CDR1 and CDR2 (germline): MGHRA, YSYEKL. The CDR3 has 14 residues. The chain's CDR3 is CASSQVFTSDEQYF. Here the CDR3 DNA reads TGCGCCAGCAGCCAAGTTTTCACTAGCGACGAGCAGTACTTC.

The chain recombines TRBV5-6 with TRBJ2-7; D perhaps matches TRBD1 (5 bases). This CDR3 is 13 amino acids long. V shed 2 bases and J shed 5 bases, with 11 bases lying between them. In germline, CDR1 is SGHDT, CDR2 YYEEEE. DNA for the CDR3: TGTGCCAGCAGCTTCTTTCAGGGTAACGAGCAGTACTTC. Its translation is CASSFFQGNEQYF.

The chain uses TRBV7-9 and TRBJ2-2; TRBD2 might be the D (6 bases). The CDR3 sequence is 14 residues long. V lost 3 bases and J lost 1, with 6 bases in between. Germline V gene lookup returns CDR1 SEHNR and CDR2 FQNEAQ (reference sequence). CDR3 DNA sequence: TGTGCCAGCAGCTTGGAGGGGAACACCGGGGAGCTGTTTTTT. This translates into CASSLEGNTGELFF.

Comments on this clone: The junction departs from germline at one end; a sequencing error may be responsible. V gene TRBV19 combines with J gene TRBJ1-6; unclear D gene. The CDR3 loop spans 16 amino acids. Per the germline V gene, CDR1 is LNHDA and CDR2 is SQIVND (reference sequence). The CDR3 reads CASSLETPRRGSPLHF. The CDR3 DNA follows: TGTGCCAGTAGTCTAGAGACACCAAGGCGGGGATCACCCCTCCACTTT.

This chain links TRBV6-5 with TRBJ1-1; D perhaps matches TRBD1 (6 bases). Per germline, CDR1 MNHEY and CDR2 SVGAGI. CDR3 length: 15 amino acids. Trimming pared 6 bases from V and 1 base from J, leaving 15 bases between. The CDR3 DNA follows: TGTGCCAGCAGAGCACCGGGACACCAGAACACTGAAGCTTTCTTT. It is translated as CASRAPGHQNTEAFF.

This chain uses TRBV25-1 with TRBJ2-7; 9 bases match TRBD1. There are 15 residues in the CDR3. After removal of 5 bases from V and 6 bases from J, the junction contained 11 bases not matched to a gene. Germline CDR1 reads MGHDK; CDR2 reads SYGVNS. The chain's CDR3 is CASSPTGGPPLEQYF. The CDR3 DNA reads TGTGCCAGCAGTCCAACAGGGGGCCCCCCCCTCGAGCAGTACTTC.

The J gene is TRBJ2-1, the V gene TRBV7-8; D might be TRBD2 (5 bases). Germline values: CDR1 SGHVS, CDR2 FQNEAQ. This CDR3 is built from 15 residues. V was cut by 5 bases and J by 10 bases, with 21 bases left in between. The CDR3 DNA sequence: TGTGCCAGCAGCCCCGACGGGAAAGGGCGACCGGAGCAGTTCTTC. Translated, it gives CASSPDGKGRPEQFF.

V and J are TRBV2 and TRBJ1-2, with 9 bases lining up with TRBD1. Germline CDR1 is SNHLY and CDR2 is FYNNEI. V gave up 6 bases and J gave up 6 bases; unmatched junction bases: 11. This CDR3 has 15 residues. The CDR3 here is CASREGQGRAHGYTF. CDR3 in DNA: TGTGCCAGCAGGGAGGGACAGGGAAGGGCCCATGGCTACACCTTC.

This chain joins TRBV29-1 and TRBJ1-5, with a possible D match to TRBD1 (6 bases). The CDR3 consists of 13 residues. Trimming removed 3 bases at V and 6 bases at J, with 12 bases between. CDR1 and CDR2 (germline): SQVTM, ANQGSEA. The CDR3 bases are TGCAGCGTTGACCAGGGGTTCGGTCAGCCCCAGCATTTT. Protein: CSVDQGFGQPQHF.

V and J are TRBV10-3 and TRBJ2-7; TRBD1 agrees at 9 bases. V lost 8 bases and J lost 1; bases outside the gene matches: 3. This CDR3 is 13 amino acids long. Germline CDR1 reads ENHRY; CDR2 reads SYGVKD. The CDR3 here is CAIGGQGSYEQYF. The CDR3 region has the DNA TGTGCCATCGGCGGACAGGGGTCCTACGAGCAGTACTTC.

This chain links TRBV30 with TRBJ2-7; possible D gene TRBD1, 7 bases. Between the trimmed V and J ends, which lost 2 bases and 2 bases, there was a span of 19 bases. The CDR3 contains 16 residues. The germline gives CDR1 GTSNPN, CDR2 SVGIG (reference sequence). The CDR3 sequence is CAWSRRGQTFTYEQYF. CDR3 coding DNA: TGTGCCTGGAGTAGGAGGGGACAGACTTTTACCTACGAGCAGTACTTC.

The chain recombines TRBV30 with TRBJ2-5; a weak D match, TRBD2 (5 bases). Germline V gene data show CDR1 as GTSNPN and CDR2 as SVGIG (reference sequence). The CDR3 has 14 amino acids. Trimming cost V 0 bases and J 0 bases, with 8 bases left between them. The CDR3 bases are TGTGCCTGGAGTGTACTAGAGTACCAAGAGACCCAGTACTTC. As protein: CAWSVLEYQETQYF.

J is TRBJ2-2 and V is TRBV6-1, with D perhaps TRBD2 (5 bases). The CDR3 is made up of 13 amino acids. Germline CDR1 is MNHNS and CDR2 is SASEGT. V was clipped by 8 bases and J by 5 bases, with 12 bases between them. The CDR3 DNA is TGTGCCAGCCGAGAGACGGGGACCGGGGAGCTGTTTTTT. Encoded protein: CASRETGTGELFF.

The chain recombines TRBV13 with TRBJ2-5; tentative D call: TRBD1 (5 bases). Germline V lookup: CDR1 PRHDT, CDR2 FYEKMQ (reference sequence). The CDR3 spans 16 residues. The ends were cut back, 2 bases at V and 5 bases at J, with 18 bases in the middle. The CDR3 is CASSLRGYGAVETQYF. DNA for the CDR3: TGTGCCAGCAGCTTAAGAGGATATGGGGCTGTTGAGACCCAGTACTTC.